This passage covers 24 T cell receptor beta chains from one sample sequenced in a study of type 1 regulatory T cells. Whole-study findings and limits: Type 1 regulatory T cells had a more restricted TCR repertoire than non-type 1 regulatory T cells.

Each CDR3 protein is one row after TCRdb ran MiXCR on the reads. Altogether about 71,000 distinct CDR3 sequences are present, around 20% being singletons, with the ten largest covering under 8.5%. For these TCRs, the target antigens are not known. Source material: cultured type 1 regulatory T (Tr1) cells, either the whole culture or a sorted fraction (not recorded which). These receptors originate from a human donor in good health.

CDR3 protein: CAWSIGAGTSQETQYF. CDR3 nucleotide sequence: TGTGCCTGGAGCATAGGGGCAGGGACATCTCAAGAGACCCAGTACTTC. This chain joins TRBV30 and TRBJ2-5; a weak D match, TRBD1 (6 bases). The V gene lost 3 bases and the J gene lost 2 bases, with 19 bases spanning the gap. This CDR3 comprises 16 residues. Germline CDR1 GTSNPN, CDR2 SVGIG (reference sequence).

The chain has TRBV11-2 and TRBJ2-1, with 9 bases lining up with TRBD1. CDR3 length: 14 amino acids. Germline V gene lookup returns CDR1 SGHAT and CDR2 FQNNGV. The V segment lost 1 base and the J segment 5 bases; nucleotides outside the gene matches: 0. The CDR3 sequence: CASSLGDRDNEQFF. DNA for the CDR3: TGTGCCAGCAGCTTAGGGGACAGGGACAATGAGCAGTTCTTC.

CDR3 sequence reads: CASSPGLAPYEQYF. CDR3 in DNA: TGCGCCAGCAGCCCGGGACTAGCGCCCTACGAGCAGTACTTC. This chain joins TRBV5-1 and TRBJ2-7; 10 bases fit TRBD2. CDR1 and CDR2 (germline): SGHRS, YFSETQ. J was trimmed by 2 bases and V by 4 bases; bases with no gene match: 3. CDR3 length: 14 amino acids.

The J gene is TRBJ1-1, the V gene TRBV29-1; the D is unclear. The V gene lost 4 bases and the J gene lost 4 bases, with 7 bases spanning the gap. CDR1 and CDR2 (germline): SQVTM, ANQGSEA. The CDR3 is 11 residues long. The CDR3, as DNA: TGCAGCGTTGTTCGGGGCACTGAAGCTTTCTTT. Translated, it gives CSVVRGTEAFF.

The chain carries TRBV5-1 and TRBJ2-1; 9 bases map to TRBD2. CDR1 SGHRS and CDR2 YFSETQ come from the germline V gene. Trimming removed 2 bases from V and 2 bases from J; junction bases left unmatched: 5. The CDR3 totals 16 residues. CDR3 nucleotide sequence: TGCGCCAGCAGCTTAACTAGCGGGCTAACCTACAATGAGCAGTTCTTC. This sequence encodes CASSLTSGLTYNEQFF.

The chain combines TRBV5-1 with TRBJ2-1; 13 positions agree with TRBD2. The CDR3 consists of 15 residues. The ends lost 4 bases at V and 8 bases at J; junction bases unmatched: 6. Per the germline V gene, CDR1 is SGHRS and CDR2 is YFSETQ. The CDR3 DNA sequence: TGCGCCAGCAGCACTAGCGGGAGGGGGGTGGATGAGCAGTTCTTC. Protein sequence: CASSTSGRGVDEQFF.

At least ten counts were recorded for this clonotype. The rearrangement uses TRBV29-1 and TRBJ2-3; TRBD2 matches 7 bases. Germline V gene data show CDR1 as SQVTM and CDR2 as ANQGSEA. The V segment lost 7 bases and the J segment 3 bases; nucleotides outside the gene matches: 4. The CDR3 totals 12 residues. The CDR3 coding sequence is TGCAGCGGTGGGGAGGGAACAGATACGCAGTATTTT. Its translation: CSGGEGTDTQYF.

The chain is built from TRBV6-2 or TRBV6-3 and TRBJ2-7, with unresolved D. Trimming took off 1 base at V and 6 bases at J, with 4 bases between the two ends. Looked up from germline, CDR1 is MNHEY and CDR2 is SVGEGT. This CDR3 comprises 11 residues. This CDR3 is CASSYLGEQYF. CDR3 nucleotides: TGTGCCAGCAGTTACTTGGGCGAGCAGTACTTC.

The gene calls are TRBV18 and TRBJ1-5; a possible D gene is TRBD1 (5 bases). The germline gives CDR1 KGHSH, CDR2 LQKENI. This CDR3 spans 15 amino acids. With 2 bases removed from V and 7 bases from J, the gap between germline ends came to 15 bases. The CDR3 DNA reads TGTGCCAGCTCACCATGGGGGATTGTAACACAGCCCCAGCATTTT. Protein product: CASSPWGIVTQPQHF.

The rearrangement uses TRBV5-1 and TRBJ2-1; 12 nucleotides agree with TRBD2. In germline, CDR1 is SGHRS, CDR2 YFSETQ. J lost 8 bases, V lost 0 bases, and 9 bases had no gene match. CDR3 length: 17 amino acids. CDR3 in DNA: TGCGCCAGCAGCTTGGGGCTAGCGGGAGGGCCTCTCGATGAGCAGTTCTTC. This encodes CASSLGLAGGPLDEQFF.

This clonotype was seen only a few times. The chain has TRBV12-3 or TRBV12-4 and TRBJ1-1; D is undetermined. Trimming pared 2 bases from V and 0 bases from J, leaving 7 bases between. The CDR3 sequence is 14 residues long. The DNA of the CDR3 is TGTGCCAGCAGTTTAAATTCGGTGAACACTGAAGCTTTCTTT. It translates to CASSLNSVNTEAFF.

The chain uses TRBV7-3 and TRBJ2-7, with a possible D match to TRBD1 (6 bases). V was shortened by 5 bases and J by 3 bases, with 11 bases between the two germline ends. CDR1 is SGHTA, CDR2 FQGTGA, per germline. The CDR3 totals 13 residues. CDR3 loop: CASSIQQGYEQYF. Written as DNA, the CDR3 is TGTGCCAGCAGCATCCAACAGGGCTACGAGCAGTACTTC.

The sample holds a few counts of this clonotype. The chain employs TRBV20-1 and TRBJ2-5; D gene unclear. V lost 3 bases and J lost 13, with 15 bases in between. The CDR3 has 11 amino acids. In germline, CDR1 is DFQATT, CDR2 SNEGSKA (reference sequence). CDR3 in DNA: TGCAGTGCTAGTCACGCGCAGTACGGGTACTTC. Its translation: CSASHAQYGYF.

The table lists this clonotype with a few counts. This chain uses TRBV12-3 or TRBV12-4 with TRBJ2-1; D remains ambiguous. The CDR3 contains 14 residues. V was clipped by 8 bases and J by 8 bases, with 19 bases between them. The CDR3 sequence: CASSWWSPADEQFF. CDR3 bases: TGTGCCAGCTCTTGGTGGAGTCCGGCCGATGAGCAGTTCTTC.

This chain links TRBV5-6 with TRBJ2-3, with D tentatively TRBD1 or TRBD2 (5 bases each). V was shortened by 0 bases and J by 6 bases, with 5 bases between the two germline ends. The CDR3 length is 12 residues. The germline V gene has CDR1 SGHDT and CDR2 YYEEEE. The CDR3 loop reads CASSLGGDTQYF. CDR3 nucleotide sequence: TGTGCCAGCAGCTTGGGGGGGGATACGCAGTATTTT.

This clonotype was counted only a few times. The rearrangement uses TRBV15 and TRBJ1-1; D perhaps matches TRBD1 (6 bases). This CDR3 has 13 residues. Between the trimmed V and J ends, which lost 7 bases and 1 base, there was a span of 10 bases. From germline, CDR1 is LNHNV and CDR2 YYDKDF (reference sequence). The chain's CDR3 is CATKGGRNTEAFF. In DNA, the CDR3 is TGTGCCACCAAGGGGGGAAGGAACACTGAAGCTTTCTTT.

This sequence joins TRBV29-1 and TRBJ2-2, with D maybe TRBD2 (6 bases). Germline lookup yields CDR1 SQVTM and CDR2 ANQGSEA. Trimming removed 6 bases from V and 6 bases from J, with 23 bases in between. CDR3 size: 16 residues. CDR3: CSVALSPGGKAGELFF. As DNA, the CDR3 is TGCAGCGTCGCCCTAAGCCCCGGGGGAAAAGCCGGGGAGCTGTTTTTT.

This clonotype has ten or more counts. The gene calls are TRBV7-2 and TRBJ1-2; 10 bases agree with TRBD1. The junction had 5 bases not matched to a gene; V was cut back by 5 bases and J by 5 bases. The CDR3 extends over 14 amino acids. Germline CDR1 and CDR2: SGHTA and FQGNSA. CDR3 in amino acids: CASSPRQGAYGYTF. CDR3 DNA sequence: TGTGCCAGCAGCCCTCGACAGGGGGCTTATGGCTACACCTTC. Using reference TRBV7-2 and TRBJ1-2 for the parts outside the CDR3, the full variable domain is GAGVSQSPSNKVTEKGKDVELRCDPISGHTALYWYRQSLGQGLEFLIYFQGNSAPDKSGLPSDRFSAERTGGSVSTLTIQRTQQEDSAVYLCASSPRQGAYGYTFGSGTRLTVV.

V is TRBV12-3 or TRBV12-4 and J is TRBJ2-2; TRBD1 is a possible D gene (5 bases). Trimming cost V 3 bases and J 6 bases, with 8 bases left between them. There are 13 residues in the CDR3. In DNA, the CDR3 is TGTGCCAGCAGTTTTTTCAGGGCCGGGGAGCTGTTTTTT. It is translated as CASSFFRAGELFF.

This clonotype was seen a few times. V is TRBV30 and J is TRBJ1-6; TRBD1 matches 8 bases. V dropped 4 bases and J dropped 9; count of bases not matched to a gene: 14. Germline V gives CDR1 GTSNPN, CDR2 SVGIG (reference sequence). The CDR3 runs 16 residues. The CDR3 loop reads CAWTSTRTGNGSPLHF. CDR3 coding DNA: TGTGCCTGGACCTCTACCCGGACAGGGAACGGTTCACCCCTCCACTTT.

The V gene is TRBV28, the J gene TRBJ2-1; no clear D gene. V was clipped by 6 bases and J by 6 bases, with 15 bases between them. The CDR3 extends over 14 amino acids. Germline CDR1 reads MDHEN; CDR2 reads SYDVKM. The CDR3: CASRDGGIFNEQFF. CDR3 bases: TGTGCCAGCAGGGACGGCGGCATCTTCAATGAGCAGTTCTTC.

Note on this clonotype: This sequence may be a read error, since a much larger clone differs from it by one base. It is likely a read error, because the conserved phenylalanine at the end of the CDR3 is missing. J is TRBJ1-2 and V is TRBV5-6, with D possibly TRBD1 on 6 matching bases. The V gene's germline CDR1 is SGHDT and CDR2 YYEEEE. This CDR3 is 13 amino acids long. V was cut by 2 bases and J by 7 bases, with 12 bases left in between. The CDR3 loop reads CASSFQGRGGYTL. As DNA, the CDR3 is TGTGCCAGCAGCTTCCAGGGGCGGGGTGGCTACACCCTC.

This clonotype was seen more than once but under ten times. The CDR3 loop reads CASSLPTGGNTGELFF. The CDR3 DNA is TGTGCCAGCAGCTTGCCGACAGGGGGGAACACCGGGGAGCTGTTTTTT. The rearrangement uses TRBV7-8 and TRBJ2-2; 9 bases map to TRBD1. With 3 bases clipped from V and 1 base from J, the junction kept 3 bases outside the gene matches. The CDR3 is made up of 16 amino acids. Looked up from germline, CDR1 is SGHVS and CDR2 is FQNEAQ.

V is TRBV7-2 and J is TRBJ2-5, with D possibly matching TRBD1 (5 bases). Germline V gives CDR1 SGHTA, CDR2 FQGNSA. The CDR3 runs to 14 residues. The V and J ends lost 9 bases and 5 bases respectively, with 19 bases between them. The CDR3 region has the DNA TGTGCCAGTAGTATCGGCAGGGAAAGGGAGACCCAGTACTTC. Protein: CASSIGRERETQYF.